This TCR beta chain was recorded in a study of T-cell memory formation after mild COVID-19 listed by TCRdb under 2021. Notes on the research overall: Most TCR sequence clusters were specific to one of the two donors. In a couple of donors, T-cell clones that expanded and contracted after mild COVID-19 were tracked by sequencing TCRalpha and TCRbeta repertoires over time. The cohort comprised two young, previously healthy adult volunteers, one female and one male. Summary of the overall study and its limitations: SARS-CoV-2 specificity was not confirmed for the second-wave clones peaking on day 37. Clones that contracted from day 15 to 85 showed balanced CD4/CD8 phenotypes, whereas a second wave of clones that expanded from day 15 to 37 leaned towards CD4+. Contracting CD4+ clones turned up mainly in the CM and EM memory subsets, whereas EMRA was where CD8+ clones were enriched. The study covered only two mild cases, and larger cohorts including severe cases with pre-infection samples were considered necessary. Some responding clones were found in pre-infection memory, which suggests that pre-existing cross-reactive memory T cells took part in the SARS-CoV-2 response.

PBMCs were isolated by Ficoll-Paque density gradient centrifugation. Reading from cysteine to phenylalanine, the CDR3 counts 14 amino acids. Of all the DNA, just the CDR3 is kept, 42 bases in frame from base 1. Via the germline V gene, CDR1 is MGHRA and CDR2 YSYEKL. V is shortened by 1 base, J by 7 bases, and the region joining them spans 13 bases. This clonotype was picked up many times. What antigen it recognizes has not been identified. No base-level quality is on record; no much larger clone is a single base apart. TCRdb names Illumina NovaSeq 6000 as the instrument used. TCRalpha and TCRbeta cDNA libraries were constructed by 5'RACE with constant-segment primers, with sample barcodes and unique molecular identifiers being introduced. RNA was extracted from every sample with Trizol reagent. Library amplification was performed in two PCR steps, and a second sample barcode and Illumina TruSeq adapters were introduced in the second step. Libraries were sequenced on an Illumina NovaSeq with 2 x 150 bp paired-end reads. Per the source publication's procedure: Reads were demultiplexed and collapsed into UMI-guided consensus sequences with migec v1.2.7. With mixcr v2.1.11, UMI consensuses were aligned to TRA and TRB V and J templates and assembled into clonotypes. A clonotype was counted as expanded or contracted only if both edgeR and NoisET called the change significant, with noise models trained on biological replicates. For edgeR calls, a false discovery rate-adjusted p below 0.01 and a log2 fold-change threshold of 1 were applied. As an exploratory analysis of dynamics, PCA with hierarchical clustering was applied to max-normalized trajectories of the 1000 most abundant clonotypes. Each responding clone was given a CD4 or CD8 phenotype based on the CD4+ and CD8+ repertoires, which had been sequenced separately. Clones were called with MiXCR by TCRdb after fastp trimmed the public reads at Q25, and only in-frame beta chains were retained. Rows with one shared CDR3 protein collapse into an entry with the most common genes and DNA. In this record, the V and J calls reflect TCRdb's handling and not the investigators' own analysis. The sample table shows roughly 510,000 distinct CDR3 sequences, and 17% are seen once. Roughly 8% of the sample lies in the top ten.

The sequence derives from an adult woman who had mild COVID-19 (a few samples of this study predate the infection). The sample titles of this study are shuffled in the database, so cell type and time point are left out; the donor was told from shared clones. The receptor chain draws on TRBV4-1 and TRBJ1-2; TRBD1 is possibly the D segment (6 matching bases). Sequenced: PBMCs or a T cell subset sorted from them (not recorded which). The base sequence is TGCGCCAGCAGCCAAGGAGGGGGTTTCGGTGGCTACACCTTC. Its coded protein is CASSQGGGFGGYTF.